The 17 T cell receptor beta chains below all came from one sample that was sequenced in a study of human T cells and chemical hapten exposure. Stated time point: patch test 1, 2 weeks after DPC sensitization. Treatment noted: therapeutic diphenylcyclopropenone sensitization with weekly scalp DPC. TCRdb ran MiXCR on the RACE reads and lists one entry per CDR3 protein. The sample shows around 120,000 distinct CDR3 sequences, about an eighth of them seen only once. The sample in question was whole blood, obtained in connection with sensitization to the hapten diphenylcyclopropenone (DPC). The receptors were sampled from a woman between 45 and 65 years old with alopecia areata. Some clones in this sample may be carry-over from other donors' samples.

This clonotype was seen only a few times. As DNA, the CDR3 is TGTGCCAGCAGAGCCCCAGAGGTCACAGATACGCAGTATTTT. Encoded protein: CASRAPEVTDTQYF. The V and J genes are TRBV6-6 and TRBJ2-3, with D hard to call. V was pared by 6 bases and J by 2 bases, with 12 bases between. CDR3 length: 14 amino acids. Germline V gives CDR1 MNHNY, CDR2 SVGAGI (reference sequence).

This clonotype has a count of ten or more. The junction differs from germline at one of its ends, possibly a read error. The J gene is TRBJ2-1, the V gene TRBV18; TRBD1 agrees at 8 bases. Germline assignment: CDR1 KGHSH and CDR2 LQKENI. This CDR3 spans 13 amino acids. The CDR3 sequence: CASSPGSDRGSEF. CDR3 DNA: TGTGCCAGCTCACCGGGGTCCGACAGGGGCTCCGAATTC. Full variable domain (outside the CDR3, taken from reference TRBV18 and TRBJ2-1): NAGVMQNPRHLVRRRGQEARLRCSPMKGHSHVYWYRQLPEEGLKFMVYLQKENIIDESGMPKERFSAEFPKEGPSILRIQQVVRGDSAAYFCASSPGSDRGSEFGPGTRLTVL.

This clonotype was seen once. A read error may explain this, as a much larger clone is one base away. The gene calls are TRBV6-5 and TRBJ2-4; either TRBD1 or TRBD2 may fit D (5 bases each). Per germline, CDR1 MNHEY and CDR2 SVGAGI. CDR3 length: 13 residues. The CDR3 sequence: CVSSRDRKNIQYF. CDR3 DNA: TGTGTCAGCAGTCGGGACCGAAAAAACATTCAGTACTTC.

This clonotype was counted a few times. J is TRBJ1-5 and V is TRBV4-1, with D perhaps TRBD1 (6 bases). The CDR3 runs to 16 residues. The V gene's germline CDR1 is MGHRA and CDR2 YSYEKL. V dropped 1 base and J dropped 7 bases, with 17 bases sitting between them. The CDR3 nucleotides read TGCGCCAGCAGCCAAGGGTTCACGGGGGGCGGACAGCCCCAGCATTTT. It is translated as CASSQGFTGGGQPQHF.

This clonotype occurred a few times. The chain uses TRBV7-8 and TRBJ1-1; 7 positions match TRBD1. The CDR3 spans 17 residues. The ends lost 1 base at V and 4 bases at J; junction bases unmatched: 12. Per the germline V gene, CDR1 is SGHVS and CDR2 is FQNEAQ. CDR3 amino acids: CASSLVLVFGDSTEAFF. CDR3 DNA sequence: TGTGCCAGCAGCTTAGTGCTGGTGTTCGGGGACAGCACTGAAGCTTTCTTT.

Only a few counts were recorded for this clonotype. V usage is TRBV28 and J usage is TRBJ2-2, with D perhaps TRBD1 (5 bases). The CDR3 is 14 residues long. Looked up from germline, CDR1 is MDHEN and CDR2 is SYDVKM. V was pared by 5 bases and J by 4 bases, with 11 bases between. This chain's CDR3 is CASSVEGATGELFF. The CDR3 DNA sequence: TGTGCCAGCAGTGTGGAAGGGGCCACCGGGGAGCTGTTTTTT.

In this sample, this clonotype turned up a few times. This rearrangement joins TRBV19 to TRBJ2-7; TRBD1 matches at 9 bases. V trimming: 6 bases; J trimming: 3 bases; junction bases outside the gene matches: 9. Germline V lookup: CDR1 LNHDA, CDR2 SQIVND (reference sequence). CDR3 length equals 15 residues. The CDR3 reads CASRSVGQGIYEQYF. DNA for the CDR3: TGTGCCAGTAGATCCGTGGGACAGGGTATCTACGAGCAGTACTTC. Based on the CDR3 plus reference TRBV19 and TRBJ2-7, the full variable domain is DGGITQSPKYLFRKEGQNVTLSCEQNLNHDAMYWYRQDPGQGLRLIYYSQIVNDFQKGDIAEGYSVSREKKESFPLTVTSAQKNPTAFYLCASRSVGQGIYEQYFGPGTRLTVT.

This clonotype was found a few times. The CDR3 spells CSVQSGTERQFF. DNA for the CDR3: TGCAGCGTGCAATCGGGGACAGAAAGGCAGTTCTTC. The chain joins TRBV29-1 to TRBJ2-1, with TRBD1 matching over 7 bases. Trimming took 6 bases from V and 12 from J; bases not matched to a gene: 11. The germline V gene has CDR1 SQVTM and CDR2 ANQGSEA. The CDR3 runs 12 residues.

J is TRBJ1-1 and V is TRBV7-2; D remains unclear. Germline loops: CDR1 SGHTA, CDR2 FQGNSA. The V end was cut by 1 base, the J end by 2 bases, with 8 bases between. The CDR3 sequence is 14 residues long. The CDR3 is CASSLGRPNTEAFF. The CDR3 nucleotides are TGTGCCAGCAGCTTAGGCAGGCCAAACACTGAAGCTTTCTTT.

This clonotype was seen many times. The chain has TRBV7-2 and TRBJ2-1; TRBD1 matches at 10 bases. V shed 1 base, J shed 3 bases, and the junction held 6 bases outside the gene matches. Germline values: CDR1 SGHTA, CDR2 FQGNSA. The CDR3 covers 17 residues. The CDR3 coding sequence is TGTGCCAGCAGCTTAGTCGTCGGGACAGGGGTCTACAATGAGCAGTTCTTC. It encodes CASSLVVGTGVYNEQFF.

This clonotype has at least ten counts. The chain recombines TRBV10-1 with TRBJ1-1; no clear D gene. Germline assignment: CDR1 WNHNN and CDR2 SYGVQD (reference sequence). CDR3 size: 13 residues. The V end lost 3 bases, the J end lost 10 bases, and 15 bases lay between the germline ends. The CDR3 sequence is CASSETGSRGAFF. The CDR3 DNA is TGCGCCAGCAGTGAAACGGGTAGTCGTGGAGCTTTCTTT.

V and J are TRBV6-2 or TRBV6-3 and TRBJ2-4, with D uncertain. The CDR3 covers 14 residues. Trimming pared 7 bases from V and 9 bases from J, leaving 19 bases between. Germline CDR1 and CDR2: MNHEY and SVGEGT. The CDR3 bases are TGTGCCAGCACCAACAGTGGGTCCTTGGGCATTCAGTACTTC. Its translation is CASTNSGSLGIQYF.

The chain combines TRBV7-2 with TRBJ2-3; D possibly matches TRBD1 or TRBD2 (6 bases each). The germline V gene encodes CDR1 SGHTA and CDR2 FQGNSA. The CDR3 runs to 15 residues. V gave up 4 bases and J gave up 7 bases, with 18 bases separating them. The CDR3 reads CASSSRLGGPHTQYF. The DNA of the CDR3 is TGTGCCAGCAGCTCCCGTCTTGGGGGGCCCCATACGCAGTATTTT.

This clonotype was counted at least ten times. The chain recombines TRBV6-6 with TRBJ2-1; 9 bases fit TRBD2. The CDR3 sequence is 15 residues long. V was clipped by 7 bases and J by 0 bases; unmatched bases: 4. Germline V lookup: CDR1 MNHNY, CDR2 SVGAGI (reference sequence). CDR3 residues: CASTLSGSSYNEQFF. Here the CDR3 DNA reads TGTGCCAGCACCCTTAGCGGGAGCTCCTACAATGAGCAGTTCTTC.

This clonotype showed up just a few times. The V and J genes are TRBV12-3 or TRBV12-4 and TRBJ2-1; no definite D call. CDR3 length: 15 residues. V lost 6 bases, J lost 2 bases, and 14 bases lay in between. The CDR3 region is CASRARAGPYNEQFF. The CDR3 DNA is TGTGCCAGCAGGGCCCGGGCCGGTCCCTACAATGAGCAGTTCTTC.

A few counts support this clonotype. The chain recombines TRBV12-3 or TRBV12-4 with TRBJ1-5, with no clear D. V lost 3 bases, J lost 6 bases, and 6 bases lay in between. The CDR3 length is 12 residues. The CDR3 protein is CASSFVPQPQHF. In nucleotides, the CDR3 is TGTGCCAGCAGTTTTGTCCCTCAGCCCCAGCATTTT.

This clonotype was observed at least ten times. The chain joins TRBV11-1 to TRBJ1-1; D not resolved. The CDR3 consists of 13 residues. The V and J ends lost 3 bases and 11 bases respectively, with 16 bases between them. Germline V gene lookup returns CDR1 SGHAT and CDR2 FQDESV (reference sequence). The CDR3 here is CASSFRGQSGAFF. Here the CDR3 DNA reads TGTGCCAGCAGCTTCCGAGGGCAGAGCGGGGCTTTCTTT.